A single sample is the source of the 13 T cell receptor beta chains below, sequenced in a study of cytomegalovirus exposure and HLA in healthy donors (dated by TCRdb to 2016 to 2017). Library generation was performed with the immunoSEQ multiplex PCR assay. The multiplex PCR relied on a mix of 60 forward primers for TCR Vbeta segments and 13 reverse primers for TCR Jbeta segments. TCRdb's version of the immuneACCESS table is confined to in-frame rearrangements and falls short of the full clone set. An unresolved V gene accounts for under half of the shortfall where checked; the remainder is of unknown origin. Recorded for this sample are some 120,000 clones; 81% of them occurred a single time. About 2% of the sample goes to the ten largest clones. Sequencing input: PBMCs. The source is a man aged 18 to 29 in good health and CMV-seronegative.

A few counts support this clone. The chain uses TRBV13 and TRBJ2-3; 10 nucleotides agree with TRBD2. This CDR3 has 17 residues. The V gene's germline CDR1 is PRHDT and CDR2 FYEKMQ (reference sequence). The junction had 12 bases not matched to a gene; V was cut back by 5 bases and J by 4 bases. The CDR3 here is CASSPGRSGGAPDTQYF. The DNA of the CDR3 is TGTGCCAGCAGCCCCGGGAGGAGCGGGGGGGCCCCAGATACGCAGTATTTT.

CDR3 residues: CASSSRVVHYEQYF. The CDR3 region has the DNA TGTGCCAGCAGCTCCCGAGTGGTACACTACGAGCAGTACTTC. The V and J genes are TRBV5-6 and TRBJ2-5; D is ambiguous. The J call may not be correct, given that the DNA end is closer to TRBJ2-7. The CDR3 covers 14 residues. CDR1 and CDR2 from the germline V gene are SGHDT and YYEEEE.

The V and J genes are TRBV10-3 and TRBJ1-3, with TRBD1 identical over 8 bases. Germline CDR1 ENHRY, CDR2 SYGVKD. V dropped 2 bases and J dropped 8; count of bases not matched to a gene: 8. The CDR3 consists of 15 residues. The CDR3 region is CAISEPGQDKYTIYF. As DNA, the CDR3 is TGTGCCATCAGTGAGCCGGGACAGGACAAATACACCATATATTTT.

This clone was picked up one time. The V call is TRBV7-9, the J call TRBJ1-6; weak D call: TRBD1 (6 bases). Germline V gene sequence: CDR1 SEHNR, CDR2 FQNEAQ (reference sequence). Trimming left V 2 bases short and J 5 bases short, with 10 bases between. This CDR3 contains 15 residues. The CDR3 protein is CASSLRGDNNSPLHF. DNA of the CDR3: TGTGCCAGCAGCTTACGAGGGGACAATAATTCACCCCTCCACTTT.

This clone was found a few times. The V and J genes are TRBV7-9 and TRBJ2-5; TRBD1 matches at 8 bases. The CDR3 runs 15 residues. The ends lost 2 bases at V and 4 bases at J; junction bases unmatched: 6. The V gene's germline CDR1 is SEHNR and CDR2 FQNEAQ (reference sequence). This CDR3 is CASSLSSDRVETQYF. CDR3 in DNA: TGTGCCAGCAGCTTAAGTTCGGACAGGGTAGAGACCCAGTACTTC.

V usage is TRBV27 and J usage is TRBJ2-3; D is uncertain. CDR1 and CDR2 from the germline V gene are MNHEY and SMNVEV (reference sequence). V lost 4 bases and J 0 bases, leaving 5 bases between the germline ends. CDR3 length: 13 residues. The CDR3 protein is CASSSLSTDTQYF. The CDR3 coding sequence is TGTGCCAGCAGTTCGTTAAGCACAGATACGCAGTATTTT.

The V and J genes are TRBV11-2 and TRBJ2-5; 9 bases line up with TRBD1. V dropped 5 bases and J dropped 4; count of bases not matched to a gene: 5. The germline CDR1 and CDR2 sequences are SGHAT and FQNNGV. The CDR3 is made up of 14 amino acids. The CDR3 coding sequence is TGTGCCAGCAGCCAAGACAGGGGGGTAGAGACCCAGTACTTC. The encoded protein is CASSQDRGVETQYF. Full variable domain (outside the CDR3, taken from reference TRBV11-2 and TRBJ2-5): EAGVAQSPRYKIIEKRQSVAFWCNPISGHATLYWYQQILGQGPKLLIQFQNNGVVDDSQLPKDRFSAERLKGVDSTLKIQPAKLEDSAVYLCASSQDRGVETQYFGPGTRLLVL.

CDR3 sequence (DNA): TGTGCCAGCAGCTTAGCGGGGCGAGGCAAATTGGATCAGCCCCAGCATTTT. Translation: CASSLAGRGKLDQPQHF. This sequence joins TRBV5-6 and TRBJ1-5; TRBD1 is a possible D gene (5 bases). Per germline, CDR1 SGHDT and CDR2 YYEEEE. The V gene lost 2 bases and the J gene lost 5 bases, with 20 bases spanning the gap. The CDR3 extends over 17 amino acids.

The CDR3 loop is CASSVDRANYGYTF. In DNA, the CDR3 is TGCGCCAGCAGCGTGGACAGAGCTAACTATGGCTACACCTTC. The chain recombines TRBV5-1 with TRBJ1-2, with a tentative D call TRBD1 (6 bases). The V gene's germline CDR1 is SGHRS and CDR2 YFSETQ. The CDR3 totals 14 residues. V was cut by 4 bases and J by 0 bases, with 10 bases left in between.

This clone was detected only once. The rearrangement joins TRBV28 to TRBJ1-1; no definite D call. The CDR3 runs 14 residues. Germline V gene sequence: CDR1 MDHEN, CDR2 SYDVKM. Trimming shortened V by 3 bases and J by 0 bases, and 8 bases separated the two germline ends. CDR3 nucleotides: TGTGCCAGCAGTTTTATACAGCTGAACACTGAAGCTTTCTTT. Its translation: CASSFIQLNTEAFF. The whole variable domain, filled in from reference TRBV28 and TRBJ1-1, reads DVKVTQSSRYLVKRTGEKVFLECVQDMDHENMFWYRQDPGLGLRLIYFSYDVKMKEKGDIPEGYSVSREKKERFSLILESASTNQTSMYLCASSFIQLNTEAFFGQGTRLTVV.

This rearrangement joins TRBV7-2 to TRBJ2-5; 12 nucleotides line up with TRBD2. The V segment lost 6 bases and the J segment 7 bases; nucleotides outside the gene matches: 9. CDR3 size: 15 residues. CDR1 SGHTA and CDR2 FQGNSA come from the germline V gene. This CDR3 is CASSTSGGSAGTQYF. CDR3 DNA: TGTGCCAGCAGTACTAGCGGGGGGTCGGCTGGGACCCAGTACTTC.

This clone is a singleton in its sample. The gene calls are TRBV19 and TRBJ1-5; 7 nucleotides agree with TRBD1. The CDR3 extends over 14 amino acids. V was clipped by 3 bases and J by 7 bases; unmatched bases: 6. The germline V gene has CDR1 LNHDA and CDR2 SQIVND (reference sequence). The CDR3: CASSMTAGGQPQHF. In nucleotides, the CDR3 is TGTGCCAGTAGTATGACGGCAGGGGGACAGCCCCAGCATTTT. Complete variable domain (other parts from reference TRBV19 and TRBJ1-5): DGGITQSPKYLFRKEGQNVTLSCEQNLNHDAMYWYRQDPGQGLRLIYYSQIVNDFQKGDIAEGYSVSREKKESFPLTVTSAQKNPTAFYLCASSMTAGGQPQHFGDGTRLSIL.

The chain couples TRBV9 to TRBJ1-1; TRBD1 aligns across 8 bases. CDR3 length: 14 amino acids. The V gene's germline CDR1 is SGDLS and CDR2 YYNGEE. The V segment lost 2 bases and the J segment 8 bases; nucleotides outside the gene matches: 8. In nucleotides, the CDR3 is TGTGCCAGCAGCGTTTCAGGGGGCTGGAGGGAAGCTTTCTTT. The encoded protein is CASSVSGGWREAFF. The full variable domain, completed using reference TRBV9 and TRBJ1-1, is DSGVTQTPKHLITATGQRVTLRCSPRSGDLSVYWYQQSLDQGLQFLIQYYNGEERAKGNILERFSAQQFPDLHSELNLSSLELGDSALYFCASSVSGGWREAFFGQGTRLTVV.